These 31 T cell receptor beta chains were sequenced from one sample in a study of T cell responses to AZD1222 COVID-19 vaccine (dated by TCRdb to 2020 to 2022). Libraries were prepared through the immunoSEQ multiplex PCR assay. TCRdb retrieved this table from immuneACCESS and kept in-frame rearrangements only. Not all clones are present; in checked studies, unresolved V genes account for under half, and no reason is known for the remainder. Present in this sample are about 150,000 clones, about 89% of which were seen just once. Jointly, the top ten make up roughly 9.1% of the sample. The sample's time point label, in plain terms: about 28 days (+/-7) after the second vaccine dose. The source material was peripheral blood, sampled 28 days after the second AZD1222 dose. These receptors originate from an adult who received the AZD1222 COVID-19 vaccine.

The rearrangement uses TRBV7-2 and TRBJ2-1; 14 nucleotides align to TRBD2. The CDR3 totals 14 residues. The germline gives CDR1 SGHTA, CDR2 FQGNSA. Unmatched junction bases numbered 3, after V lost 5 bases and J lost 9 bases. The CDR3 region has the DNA TGTGCCAGCAGCCCAGGACTAGCGGGAGGTGAGCAGTTCTTC. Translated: CASSPGLAGGEQFF.

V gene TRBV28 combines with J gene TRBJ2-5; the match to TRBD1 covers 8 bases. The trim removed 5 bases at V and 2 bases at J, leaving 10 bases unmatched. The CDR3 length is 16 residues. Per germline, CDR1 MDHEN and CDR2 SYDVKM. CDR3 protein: CASSPRQGFRQETQYF. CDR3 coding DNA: TGTGCCAGCAGTCCCAGACAGGGGTTTCGACAAGAGACCCAGTACTTC.

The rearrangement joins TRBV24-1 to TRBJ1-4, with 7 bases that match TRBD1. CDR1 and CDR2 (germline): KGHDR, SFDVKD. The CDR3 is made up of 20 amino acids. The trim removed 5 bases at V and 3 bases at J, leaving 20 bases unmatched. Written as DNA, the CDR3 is TGTGCCACCAGTGTTAGGGGGGACAGTGGTTGGTCGTTAGCTAATGAAAAACTGTTTTTT. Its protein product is CATSVRGDSGWSLANEKLFF.

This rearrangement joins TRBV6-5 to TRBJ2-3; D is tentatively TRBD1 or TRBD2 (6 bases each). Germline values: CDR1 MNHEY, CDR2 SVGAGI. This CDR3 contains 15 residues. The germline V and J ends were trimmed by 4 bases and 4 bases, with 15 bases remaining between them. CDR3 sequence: CASSSLGGGPDTQYF. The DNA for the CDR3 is TGTGCCAGCAGTTCCCTAGGAGGGGGTCCAGATACGCAGTATTTT.

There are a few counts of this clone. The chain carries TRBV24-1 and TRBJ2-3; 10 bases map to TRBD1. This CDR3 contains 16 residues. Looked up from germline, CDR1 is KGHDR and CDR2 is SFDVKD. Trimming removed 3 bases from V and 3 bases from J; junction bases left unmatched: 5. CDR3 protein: CATSDLTGGNTDTQYF. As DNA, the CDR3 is TGTGCCACCAGTGATCTGACAGGGGGCAATACAGATACGCAGTATTTT.

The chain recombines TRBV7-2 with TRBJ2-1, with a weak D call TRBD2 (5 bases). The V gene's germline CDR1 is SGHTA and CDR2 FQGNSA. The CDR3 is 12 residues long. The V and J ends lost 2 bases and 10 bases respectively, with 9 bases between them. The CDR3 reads CASSLNGLEQFF. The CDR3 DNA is TGTGCCAGCAGCTTAAACGGACTGGAGCAGTTCTTC.

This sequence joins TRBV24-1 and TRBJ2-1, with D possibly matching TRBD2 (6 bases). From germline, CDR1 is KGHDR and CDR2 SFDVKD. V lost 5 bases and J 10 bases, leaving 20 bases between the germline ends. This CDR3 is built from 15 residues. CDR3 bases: TGTGCCACCAGTGCCGGGAGTGGGAGCGCGGACGAGCAGTTCTTC. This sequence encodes CATSAGSGSADEQFF.

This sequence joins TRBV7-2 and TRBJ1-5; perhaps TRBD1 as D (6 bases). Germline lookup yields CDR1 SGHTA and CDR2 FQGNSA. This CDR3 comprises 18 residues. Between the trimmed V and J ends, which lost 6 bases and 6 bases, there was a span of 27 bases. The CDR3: CASSWKSFGTGNAQPQHF. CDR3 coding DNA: TGTGCCAGCAGTTGGAAATCATTCGGAACAGGGAATGCTCAGCCCCAGCATTTT.

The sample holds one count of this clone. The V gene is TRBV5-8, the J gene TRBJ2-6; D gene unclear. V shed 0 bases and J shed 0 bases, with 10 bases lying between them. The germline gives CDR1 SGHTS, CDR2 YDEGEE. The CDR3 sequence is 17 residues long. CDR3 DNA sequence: TGTGCCAGCAGCTTGGCCGGGCAGAGCTCTGGGGCCAACGTCCTGACTTTC. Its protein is CASSLAGQSSGANVLTF.

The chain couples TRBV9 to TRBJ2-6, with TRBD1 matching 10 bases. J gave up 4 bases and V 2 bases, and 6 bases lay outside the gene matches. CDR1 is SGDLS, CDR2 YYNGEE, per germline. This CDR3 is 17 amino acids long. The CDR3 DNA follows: TGTGCCAGCAGCGTGGGGACAGGGGTCACCGGGGCCAACGTCCTGACTTTC. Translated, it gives CASSVGTGVTGANVLTF.

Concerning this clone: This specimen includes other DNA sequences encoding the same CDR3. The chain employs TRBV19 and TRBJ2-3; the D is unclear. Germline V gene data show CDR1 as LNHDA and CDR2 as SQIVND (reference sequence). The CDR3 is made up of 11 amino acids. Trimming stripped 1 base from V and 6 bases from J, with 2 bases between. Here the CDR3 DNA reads TGTGCCAGTAGTATAGCCGATACGCAGTATTTT. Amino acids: CASSIADTQYF. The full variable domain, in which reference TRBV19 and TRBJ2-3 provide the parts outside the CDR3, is DGGITQSPKYLFRKEGQNVTLSCEQNLNHDAMYWYRQDPGQGLRLIYYSQIVNDFQKGDIAEGYSVSREKKESFPLTVTSAQKNPTAFYLCASSIADTQYFGPGTRLTVL.

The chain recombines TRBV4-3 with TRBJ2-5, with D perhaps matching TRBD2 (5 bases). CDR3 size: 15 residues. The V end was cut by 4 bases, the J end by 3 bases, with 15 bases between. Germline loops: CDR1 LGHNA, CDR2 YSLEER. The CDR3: CASSLLSGAEETQYF. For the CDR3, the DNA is TGCGCCAGCAGCCTCCTTAGTGGAGCGGAAGAGACCCAGTACTTC.

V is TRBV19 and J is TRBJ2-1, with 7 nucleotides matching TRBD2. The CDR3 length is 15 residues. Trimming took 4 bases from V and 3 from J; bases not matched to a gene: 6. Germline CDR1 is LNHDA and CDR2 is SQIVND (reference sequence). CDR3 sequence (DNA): TGTGCCAGTAGTAGGAGCGGGGCAAACTACAATGAGCAGTTCTTC. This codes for CASSRSGANYNEQFF. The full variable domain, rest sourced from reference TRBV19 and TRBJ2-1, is DGGITQSPKYLFRKEGQNVTLSCEQNLNHDAMYWYRQDPGQGLRLIYYSQIVNDFQKGDIAEGYSVSREKKESFPLTVTSAQKNPTAFYLCASSRSGANYNEQFFGPGTRLTVL.

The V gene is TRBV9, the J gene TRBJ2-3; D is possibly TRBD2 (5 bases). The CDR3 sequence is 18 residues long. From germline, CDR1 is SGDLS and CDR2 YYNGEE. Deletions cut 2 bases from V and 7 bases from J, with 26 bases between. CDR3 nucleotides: TGTGCCAGCAGCGTGGTGGACGGACTGATAGACCCCACTTATACGCAGTATTTT. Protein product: CASSVVDGLIDPTYTQYF.

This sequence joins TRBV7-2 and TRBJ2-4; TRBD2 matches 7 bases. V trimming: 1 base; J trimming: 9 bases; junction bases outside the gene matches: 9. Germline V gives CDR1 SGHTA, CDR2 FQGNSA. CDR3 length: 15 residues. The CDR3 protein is CASSLEAAGIVIQYF. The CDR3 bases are TGTGCCAGCAGCTTAGAGGCAGCGGGAATAGTCATTCAGTACTTC.

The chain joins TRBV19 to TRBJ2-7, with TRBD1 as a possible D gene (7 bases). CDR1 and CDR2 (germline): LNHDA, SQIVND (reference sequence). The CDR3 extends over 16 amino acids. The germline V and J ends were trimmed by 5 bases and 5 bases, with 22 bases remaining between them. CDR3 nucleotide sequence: TGTGCCAGTAGTTCGAGGAGGGGGCAGGGCTTGGACGAGCAGTACTTC. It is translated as CASSSRRGQGLDEQYF.

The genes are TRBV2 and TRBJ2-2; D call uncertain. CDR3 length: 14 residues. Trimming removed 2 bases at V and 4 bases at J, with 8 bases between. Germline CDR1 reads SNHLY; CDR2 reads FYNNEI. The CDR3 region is CASSETGTTGELFF. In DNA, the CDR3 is TGTGCCAGCAGTGAAACCGGAACCACCGGGGAGCTGTTTTTT.

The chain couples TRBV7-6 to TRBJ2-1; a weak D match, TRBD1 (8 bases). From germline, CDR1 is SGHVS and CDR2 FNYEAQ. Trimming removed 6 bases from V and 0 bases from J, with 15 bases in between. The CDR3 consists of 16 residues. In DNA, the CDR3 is TGTGCCAGCAGGGGGAGGGGGACAGGCTCCTACAATGAGCAGTTCTTC. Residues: CASRGRGTGSYNEQFF. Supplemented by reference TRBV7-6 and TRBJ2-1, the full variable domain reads GAGVSQSPRYKVTKRGQDVALRCDPISGHVSLYWYRQALGQGPEFLTYFNYEAQQDKSGLPNDRFSAERPEGSISTLTIQRTEQRDSAMYRCASRGRGTGSYNEQFFGPGTRLTVL.

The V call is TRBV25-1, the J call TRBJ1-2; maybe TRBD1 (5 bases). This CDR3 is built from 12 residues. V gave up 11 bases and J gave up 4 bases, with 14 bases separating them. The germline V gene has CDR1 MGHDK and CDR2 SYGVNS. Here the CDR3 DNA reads TGTGCCGCCGAGGGCGGGGGCTATGGCTACACCTTC. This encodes CAAEGGGYGYTF.

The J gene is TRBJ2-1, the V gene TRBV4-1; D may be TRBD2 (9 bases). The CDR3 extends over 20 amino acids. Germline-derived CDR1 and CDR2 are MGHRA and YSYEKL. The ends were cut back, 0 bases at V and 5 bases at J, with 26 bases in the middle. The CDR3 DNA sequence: TGCGCCAGCAGCCAAGACCCGGGACAGGTGACAGCGGGAGGTCACAATGAGCAGTTCTTC. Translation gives CASSQDPGQVTAGGHNEQFF.

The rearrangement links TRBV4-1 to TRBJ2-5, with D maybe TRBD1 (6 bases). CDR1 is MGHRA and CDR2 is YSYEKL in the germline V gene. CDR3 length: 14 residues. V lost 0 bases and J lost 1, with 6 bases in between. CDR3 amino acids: CASSQEDSQETQYF. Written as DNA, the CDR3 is TGCGCCAGCAGCCAAGAGGACAGCCAAGAGACCCAGTACTTC.

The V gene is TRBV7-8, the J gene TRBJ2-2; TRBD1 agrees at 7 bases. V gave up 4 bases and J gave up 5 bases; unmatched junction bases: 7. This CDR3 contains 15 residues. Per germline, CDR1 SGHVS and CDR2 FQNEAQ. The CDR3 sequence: CASSSRQGGTGELFF. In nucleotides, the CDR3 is TGTGCCAGCAGCTCCCGACAGGGCGGAACCGGGGAGCTGTTTTTT.

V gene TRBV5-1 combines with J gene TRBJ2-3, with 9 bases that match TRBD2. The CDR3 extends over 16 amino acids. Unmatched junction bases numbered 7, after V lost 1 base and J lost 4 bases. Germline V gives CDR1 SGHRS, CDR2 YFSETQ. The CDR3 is CASSLTGTSRSDTQYF. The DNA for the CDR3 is TGCGCCAGCAGCTTGACCGGGACTAGCAGATCAGATACGCAGTATTTT.

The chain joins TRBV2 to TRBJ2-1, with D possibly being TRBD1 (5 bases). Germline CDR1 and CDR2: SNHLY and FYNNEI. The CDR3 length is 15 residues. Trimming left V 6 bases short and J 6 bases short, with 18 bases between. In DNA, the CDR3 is TGTGCCAGCAGCCTCAGGGCCCTAGGGGCCAATGAGCAGTTCTTC. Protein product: CASSLRALGANEQFF.

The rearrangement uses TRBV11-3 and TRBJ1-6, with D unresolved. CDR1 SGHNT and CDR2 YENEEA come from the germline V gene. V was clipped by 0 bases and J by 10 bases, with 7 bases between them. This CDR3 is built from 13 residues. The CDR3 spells CASSLDMVSPLHF. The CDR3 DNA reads TGTGCCAGCAGCTTAGATATGGTCTCACCCCTCCACTTT.

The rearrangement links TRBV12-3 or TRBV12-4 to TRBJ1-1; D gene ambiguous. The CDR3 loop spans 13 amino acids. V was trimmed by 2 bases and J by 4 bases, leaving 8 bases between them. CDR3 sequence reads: CASSLTGITEAFF. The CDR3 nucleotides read TGTGCCAGCAGTTTAACCGGGATCACTGAAGCTTTCTTT.

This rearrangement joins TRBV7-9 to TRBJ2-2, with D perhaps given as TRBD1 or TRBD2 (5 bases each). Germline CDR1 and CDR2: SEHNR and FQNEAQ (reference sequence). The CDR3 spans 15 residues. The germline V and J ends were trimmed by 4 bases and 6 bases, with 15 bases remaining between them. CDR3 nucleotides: TGTGCCAGCAGCTGGATATCACGGGGCGCCGGGGAGCTGTTTTTT. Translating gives CASSWISRGAGELFF. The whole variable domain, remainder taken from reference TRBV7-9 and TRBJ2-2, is DTGVSQNPRHKITKRGQNVTFRCDPISEHNRLYWYRQTLGQGPEFLTYFQNEAQLEKSRLLSDRFSAERPKGSFSTLEIQRTEQGDSAMYLCASSWISRGAGELFFGEGSRLTVL.

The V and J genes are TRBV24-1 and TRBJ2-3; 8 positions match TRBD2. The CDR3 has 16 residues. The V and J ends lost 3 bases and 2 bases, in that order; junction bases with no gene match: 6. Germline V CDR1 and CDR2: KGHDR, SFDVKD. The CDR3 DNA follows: TGTGCCACCAGTGATCCCAGCGGGGGAGACACAGATACGCAGTATTTT. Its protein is CATSDPSGGDTDTQYF.

DNA of the CDR3: TGTGCCAGCAGCCCAGGGGGCTTGGATGAAAAACTGTTTTTT. Residues: CASSPGGLDEKLFF. This sequence joins TRBV5-4 and TRBJ1-4; 8 positions agree with TRBD1. CDR3 size: 14 residues. Germline-derived CDR1 and CDR2 are SGHNT and YYREEE (reference sequence). J gave up 6 bases and V 4 bases, and 5 bases lay outside the gene matches.

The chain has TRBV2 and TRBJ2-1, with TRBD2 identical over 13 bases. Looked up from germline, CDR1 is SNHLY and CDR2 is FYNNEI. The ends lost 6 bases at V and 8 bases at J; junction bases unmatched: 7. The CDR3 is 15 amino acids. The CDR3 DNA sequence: TGTGCCAGCAGCGATACTAGCGGGAGGGGGGATGAGCAGTTCTTC. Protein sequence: CASSDTSGRGDEQFF. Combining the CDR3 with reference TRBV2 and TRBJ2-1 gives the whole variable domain EPEVTQTPSHQVTQMGQEVILRCVPISNHLYFYWYRQILGQKVEFLVSFYNNEISEKSEIFDDQFSVERPDGSNFTLKIRSTKLEDSAMYFCASSDTSGRGDEQFFGPGTRLTVL.

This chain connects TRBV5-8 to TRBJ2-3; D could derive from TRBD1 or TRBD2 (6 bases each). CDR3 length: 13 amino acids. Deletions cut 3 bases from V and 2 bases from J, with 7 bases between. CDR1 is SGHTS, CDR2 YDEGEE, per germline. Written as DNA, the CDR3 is TGTGCCAGCAGCTGGGGGGCCACAGATACGCAGTATTTT. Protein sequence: CASSWGATDTQYF.